Below, 29 T cell receptor beta chains from the same sample are listed, as sequenced in a study of blood T cell repertoires in COVID-19. Sequencing used immunoSEQ multiplex PCR; TCRdb keeps in-frame clones, though not all of them. This table holds about 260,000 clones, about nine tenths found once. Sequences were obtained from peripheral blood. All receptors derive from a person under 35 with COVID-19, enrolled during active disease.

The V gene is TRBV24-1, the J gene TRBJ2-3, with 10 bases lining up with TRBD2. V lost 3 bases and J lost 0; bases outside the gene matches: 2. Germline V gives CDR1 KGHDR, CDR2 SFDVKD. The CDR3 contains 16 residues. The DNA of the CDR3 is TGTGCCACCAGTGATCCGGGACTAGCGAGCACAGATACGCAGTATTTT. Translating gives CATSDPGLASTDTQYF.

In DNA form, the CDR3 reads TGCAGCGTTGTACAGGGGGTAGGGGGCTACACCTTC. As protein: CSVVQGVGGYTF. V and J are TRBV29-1 and TRBJ1-2, with 8 bases aligning to TRBD1. V was clipped by 4 bases and J by 8 bases; unmatched bases: 6. Germline CDR1 SQVTM, CDR2 ANQGSEA. The CDR3 runs 12 residues. Drawing the rest from reference TRBV29-1 and TRBJ1-2, the complete variable domain is SAVISQKPSRDICQRGTSLTIQCQVDSQVTMMFWYRQQPGQSLTLIATANQGSEATYESGFVIDKFPISRPNLTFSTLTVSNMSPEDSSIYLCSVVQGVGGYTFGSGTRLTVV.

The chain recombines TRBV6-2 or TRBV6-3 with TRBJ1-1, with D perhaps matching TRBD1 (6 bases). Germline lookup yields CDR1 MNHEY and CDR2 SVGEGT. The germline V and J ends were trimmed by 1 base and 4 bases, with 10 bases remaining between them. This CDR3 spans 14 amino acids. CDR3 sequence: CASSYWTVSTEAFF. The CDR3 bases are TGTGCCAGCAGTTACTGGACAGTTTCCACTGAAGCTTTCTTT.

V usage is TRBV5-6 and J usage is TRBJ2-2, with unresolved D. The CDR3 loop spans 14 amino acids. V dropped 4 bases and J dropped 3 bases, with 10 bases sitting between them. Germline V lookup: CDR1 SGHDT, CDR2 YYEEEE. CDR3 sequence: CASSLRYYTGELFF. The DNA of the CDR3 is TGTGCCAGCAGCCTTCGGTACTACACCGGGGAGCTGTTTTTT.

CDR3 amino acids: CASSLQGVHNEQFF. CDR3 coding DNA: TGTGCCAGCAGTTTACAGGGGGTCCACAATGAGCAGTTCTTC. V is TRBV6-5 and J is TRBJ2-1, with 8 bases that match TRBD1. This CDR3 has 14 residues. From germline, CDR1 is MNHEY and CDR2 SVGAGI. The junction had 4 bases not matched to a gene; V was cut back by 4 bases and J by 5 bases.

This chain joins TRBV15 and TRBJ2-1; TRBD1 might be the D (5 bases). Trimming took off 0 bases at V and 8 bases at J, with 17 bases between the two ends. The CDR3 sequence is 16 residues long. Looked up from germline, CDR1 is LNHNV and CDR2 is YYDKDF (reference sequence). The CDR3 bases are TGTGCCACCAGCAGAGATGCCGTAGACAGTCGCGATGAGCAGTTCTTC. As protein: CATSRDAVDSRDEQFF.

This chain uses TRBV19 with TRBJ1-2; 8 bases are shared with TRBD1. J was trimmed by 4 bases and V by 3 bases; bases with no gene match: 1. The CDR3 length is 13 residues. Germline V gives CDR1 LNHDA, CDR2 SQIVND (reference sequence). The CDR3 protein is CASSMGQVYGYTF. The CDR3 bases are TGTGCCAGTAGTATGGGACAGGTCTATGGCTACACCTTC.

V is TRBV6-2 or TRBV6-3 and J is TRBJ1-2; the match to TRBD1 covers 7 bases. The CDR3 loop spans 13 amino acids. V lost 5 bases, J lost 1 base, and 1 base stayed unmatched. CDR1 is MNHEY, CDR2 SVGEGT, per germline. Written as DNA, the CDR3 is TGTGCCAGCAGTGACAGGGATAACTATGGCTACACCTTC. Translated: CASSDRDNYGYTF.

V usage is TRBV5-1 and J usage is TRBJ2-7; 7 bases fit TRBD1. This CDR3 has 13 amino acids. The germline gives CDR1 SGHRS, CDR2 YFSETQ. Losses at the gene ends were 7 bases for V and 6 bases for J; bases not matched to a gene: 10. The chain's CDR3 is CASGLTGETEQYF. The CDR3 DNA sequence: TGCGCCAGCGGCCTTACAGGGGAAACCGAGCAGTACTTC.

The rearrangement uses TRBV5-4 and TRBJ2-7, with TRBD1 matching 10 bases. V shed 4 bases and J 3 bases; nucleotides not matched to a gene: 10. Per germline, CDR1 SGHNT and CDR2 YYREEE (reference sequence). The CDR3 sequence is 16 residues long. CDR3: CASSTGQGGRGYEQYF. The CDR3, as DNA: TGTGCCAGCAGCACCGGACAGGGGGGCAGGGGCTACGAGCAGTACTTC.

The chain employs TRBV28 and TRBJ1-5; 10 bases are shared with TRBD1. Trimming cost V 10 bases and J 14 bases; bases outside gene matches: 11. Germline CDR1 is MDHEN and CDR2 is SYDVKM. The length of the CDR3 is 12 residues. CDR3 sequence: CATDRGRRHEHF. In DNA form, the CDR3 reads TGTGCCACCGACAGGGGGCGCCGACATGAGCATTTT.

The chain links TRBV5-1 to TRBJ2-1, with 12 bases fitting TRBD1. Trimming removed 2 bases from V and 12 bases from J; junction bases left unmatched: 9. Germline V CDR1 and CDR2: SGHRS, YFSETQ. CDR3 size: 15 residues. In nucleotides, the CDR3 is TGCGCCAGCAGCTTTTCGGGACAGGGGGCGTTTGTGCAGTTCTTC. Amino acids: CASSFSGQGAFVQFF.

The chain employs TRBV29-1 and TRBJ2-2; 7 bases are a match to TRBD1. CDR1 and CDR2 from the germline V gene are SQVTM and ANQGSEA. This CDR3 is 13 amino acids long. J gave up 1 base and V 7 bases, and 3 bases lay outside the gene matches. CDR3 sequence reads: CSAWDRNTGELFF. The CDR3 DNA reads TGCAGCGCCTGGGACAGGAACACCGGGGAGCTGTTTTTT.

The chain has TRBV5-4 and TRBJ2-5; D is undetermined. Trimming left V 3 bases short and J 3 bases short, with 12 bases between. This CDR3 spans 14 amino acids. CDR1 and CDR2 from the germline V gene are SGHNT and YYREEE (reference sequence). The CDR3 reads CASSSRRNEETQYF. CDR3 coding DNA: TGTGCCAGCAGCTCTAGACGGAATGAAGAGACCCAGTACTTC. Drawing the rest from reference TRBV5-4 and TRBJ2-5, the complete variable domain is ETGVTQSPTHLIKTRGQQVTLRCSSQSGHNTVSWYQQALGQGPQFIFQYYREEENGRGNFPPRFSGLQFPNYSSELNVNALELDDSALYLCASSSRRNEETQYFGPGTRLLVL.

This chain joins TRBV30 and TRBJ2-1, with 11 nucleotides matching TRBD1. This CDR3 spans 15 amino acids. Germline V gene sequence: CDR1 GTSNPN, CDR2 SVGIG (reference sequence). V dropped 3 bases and J dropped 2; count of bases not matched to a gene: 3. The CDR3 DNA reads as TGTGCCTGGAGCGAGGGACAGGGGGCCTACAATGAGCAGTTCTTC. Translating gives CAWSEGQGAYNEQFF.

This clone occurred once. V usage is TRBV5-4 and J usage is TRBJ2-6; 12 bases map to TRBD1. The CDR3 has 17 residues. V trimming: 4 bases; J trimming: 4 bases; junction bases outside the gene matches: 6. The germline V gene encodes CDR1 SGHNT and CDR2 YYREEE (reference sequence). The DNA for the CDR3 is TGTGCCAGCAGCCCGGGACAGGGGGCACCAGGGGCCAACGTCCTGACTTTC. As protein: CASSPGQGAPGANVLTF.

The genes are TRBV5-4 and TRBJ1-1; a possible D gene is TRBD1 (6 bases). Germline V CDR1 and CDR2: SGHNT, YYREEE (reference sequence). V lost 3 bases, J lost 4 bases, and 10 bases lay in between. The CDR3 sequence is 13 residues long. CDR3 DNA: TGTGCCAGCAGCTATACAGGGCTCACTGAAGCTTTCTTT. Translation: CASSYTGLTEAFF.

This clone was counted only a few times. The CDR3 coding sequence is TGCGCCAGCAGCTTGGCCGGGACATTGGACACTGAAGCTTTCTTT. It yields the protein CASSLAGTLDTEAFF. The V gene is TRBV5-1, the J gene TRBJ1-1; D is possibly TRBD1 (6 bases). V gave up 0 bases and J gave up 3 bases, with 12 bases separating them. Per germline, CDR1 SGHRS and CDR2 YFSETQ. CDR3 size: 15 residues.

This chain links TRBV6-5 with TRBJ1-2; D is uncertain. The ends were cut back, 0 bases at V and 2 bases at J, with 7 bases in the middle. CDR3 length equals 14 residues. Germline loops: CDR1 MNHEY, CDR2 SVGAGI. Written as DNA, the CDR3 is TGTGCCAGCAGTTACTCTCCGGTGAACTATGGCTACACCTTC. Protein sequence: CASSYSPVNYGYTF.

This clone is a singleton in its sample. V and J are TRBV28 and TRBJ1-6, with D hard to call. V dropped 5 bases and J dropped 7 bases, with 18 bases sitting between them. CDR3 length: 16 residues. In germline, CDR1 is MDHEN, CDR2 SYDVKM. CDR3 sequence: CASSPRSLASNSPLHF. DNA for the CDR3: TGTGCCAGCAGTCCACGATCTCTAGCGTCGAATTCACCCCTCCACTTT.

The genes are TRBV5-1 and TRBJ2-5; TRBD2 aligns across 13 bases. CDR3 length: 16 amino acids. Looked up from germline, CDR1 is SGHRS and CDR2 is YFSETQ. The J segment lost 5 bases and the V segment lost 4 bases, leaving 8 bases of the junction unmatched. The CDR3 reads CASSMGTSGNWETQYF. The CDR3 nucleotides read TGCGCCAGCAGCATGGGGACTAGCGGGAACTGGGAGACCCAGTACTTC.

The gene calls are TRBV10-2 and TRBJ2-3; possible D gene TRBD1, 6 bases. This CDR3 comprises 16 residues. Germline values: CDR1 WSHSY, CDR2 SAAADI. V was trimmed by 4 bases and J by 3 bases, leaving 17 bases between them. CDR3 amino acids: CASSALGQSLTDTQYF. CDR3 coding DNA: TGCGCCAGCAGTGCACTCGGACAGTCCTTGACAGATACGCAGTATTTT.

Details on this clone: At one boundary the junction diverges from the germline segment, which might be a read error. The chain has TRBV7-9 and TRBJ1-3, with no clear D. The length of the CDR3 is 15 residues. CDR1 SEHNR and CDR2 FQNEAQ come from the germline V gene (reference sequence). The chain's CDR3 is CASNLRTVSGNTIYF. In DNA, the CDR3 is TGTGCCAGCAACTTACGAACAGTCTCTGGAAACACCATATATTTT.

V is TRBV19 and J is TRBJ1-2; no clear D gene. V was cut by 7 bases and J by 2 bases, with 8 bases left in between. The CDR3 is made up of 12 amino acids. Germline V gives CDR1 LNHDA, CDR2 SQIVND (reference sequence). Here the CDR3 reads CASKTGNYGYTF. Written as DNA, the CDR3 is TGTGCCAGTAAGACGGGAAACTATGGCTACACCTTC.

The sample holds one count of this clone. The chain links TRBV7-2 to TRBJ1-5, with TRBD1 identical over 10 bases. The length of the CDR3 is 15 residues. V lost 2 bases to trimming and J lost 5 bases; unmatched junction nucleotides: 3. The germline V gene has CDR1 SGHTA and CDR2 FQGNSA. CDR3 region: CASSLQDRGDQPQHF. CDR3 coding DNA: TGTGCCAGCAGCTTACAGGACAGGGGGGATCAGCCCCAGCATTTT. The whole variable domain, remainder taken from reference TRBV7-2 and TRBJ1-5, is GAGVSQSPSNKVTEKGKDVELRCDPISGHTALYWYRQSLGQGLEFLIYFQGNSAPDKSGLPSDRFSAERTGGSVSTLTIQRTQQEDSAVYLCASSLQDRGDQPQHFGDGTRLSIL.

This chain uses TRBV5-6 with TRBJ1-5, with D unresolved. The V end lost 0 bases, the J end lost 2 bases, and 9 bases lay between the germline ends. Germline V CDR1 and CDR2: SGHDT, YYEEEE. The CDR3 length is 15 residues. CDR3 residues: CASSLGLPGNQPQHF. The CDR3 coding sequence is TGTGCCAGCAGCTTGGGGTTGCCAGGCAATCAGCCCCAGCATTTT.

Here the CDR3 reads CASRTSGDNTGELFF. CDR3 nucleotide sequence: TGTGCCAGTAGGACTAGCGGGGACAACACCGGGGAGCTGTTTTTT. The V gene is TRBV19, the J gene TRBJ2-2; 11 bases align to TRBD2. Unmatched junction bases numbered 2, after V lost 6 bases and J lost 2 bases. The CDR3 sequence is 15 residues long. Looked up from germline, CDR1 is LNHDA and CDR2 is SQIVND (reference sequence). The complete variable domain, with remaining parts taken from reference TRBV19 and TRBJ2-2, reads DGGITQSPKYLFRKEGQNVTLSCEQNLNHDAMYWYRQDPGQGLRLIYYSQIVNDFQKGDIAEGYSVSREKKESFPLTVTSAQKNPTAFYLCASRTSGDNTGELFFGEGSRLTVL.

The chain links TRBV1 to TRBJ2-1; TRBD2 is taken as the D call from the table, unchecked against the DNA. TRBV1 is designated a pseudogene. The CDR3 totals 15 residues. CDR3 DNA: TGCACCAGCAGCCCCGAGCGTTGGTCCGGCAATGAGCAGTTCTTC. It codes for CTSSPERWSGNEQFF.

The rearrangement links TRBV28 to TRBJ1-2; D possibly corresponds to TRBD1 (6 bases). V lost 5 bases, J lost 7 bases, and 14 bases lay in between. The CDR3 has 13 amino acids. Germline values: CDR1 MDHEN, CDR2 SYDVKM. The CDR3 sequence is CASSEQGYSGYTF. As DNA, the CDR3 is TGTGCCAGCAGTGAACAGGGTTACTCTGGCTACACCTTC.